The next 8 T cell receptor beta chains were all read from a single sample in a study of blood T cell repertoires in COVID-19. TCRdb's copy holds only in-frame clones and misses some; the assay was immunoSEQ multiplex PCR. Among tens of thousands of clones listed, under 90% were seen once. The specimen sequenced was peripheral blood. All receptors derive from a man aged 55 to 70 with COVID-19, enrolled during active disease.

This clone was counted a single time. The rearrangement uses TRBV4-1 and TRBJ1-2; 8 positions agree with TRBD1. Germline V gene lookup returns CDR1 MGHRA and CDR2 YSYEKL. Losses at the gene ends were 1 base for V and 4 bases for J; bases not matched to a gene: 11. There are 17 residues in the CDR3. The DNA of the CDR3 is TGCGCCAGCAGCCAAGTTGCAGGGGGCGACGGTCTCTATGGCTACACCTTC. This codes for CASSQVAGGDGLYGYTF.

CDR3 bases: TGTGCCAGCAAGGGGGAGAGGACAACTAATGAAAAACTGTTTTTT. Protein: CASKGERTTNEKLFF. J is TRBJ1-4 and V is TRBV4-2; D possibly corresponds to TRBD1 (6 bases). Germline CDR1 reads LGHNA; CDR2 reads YNFKEQ. Trimming stripped 7 bases from V and 0 bases from J, with 12 bases between. The CDR3 runs to 15 residues.

The V gene is TRBV3-1 (or the pseudogene TRBV3-2), the J gene TRBJ1-4; D possibly corresponds to TRBD1 (6 bases). The CDR3 is 15 residues long. V lost 0 bases to trimming and J lost 8 bases, with 13 bases between them. The germline gives CDR1 LGHDT, CDR2 YNNKEL (reference sequence). CDR3 DNA sequence: TGTGCCAGCAGCCAAGATAGGACAGCTGGGGAAAAACTGTTTTTT. Protein sequence: CASSQDRTAGEKLFF.

The chain is built from TRBV13 and TRBJ2-1; 11 bases fit TRBD1. Unmatched junction bases numbered 4, after V lost 3 bases and J lost 6 bases. The length of the CDR3 is 15 residues. CDR1 is PRHDT, CDR2 FYEKMQ, per germline (reference sequence). Here the CDR3 DNA reads TGTGCCAGCAGCTTTTATGGGACAGGGGGCAATGAGCAGTTCTTC. Protein product: CASSFYGTGGNEQFF. Based on the CDR3 plus reference TRBV13 and TRBJ2-1, the full variable domain is AAGVIQSPRHLIKEKRETATLKCYPIPRHDTVYWYQQGPGQDPQFLISFYEKMQSDKGSIPDRFSAQQFSDYHSELNMSSLELGDSALYFCASSFYGTGGNEQFFGPGTRLTVL.

V and J are TRBV18 and TRBJ1-3; TRBD1 is a possible D gene (5 bases). This CDR3 has 16 amino acids. V was pared by 3 bases and J by 3 bases, with 15 bases between. CDR1 is KGHSH and CDR2 is LQKENI in the germline V gene. CDR3 amino acids: CASSPGGLENGNTIYF. In DNA form, the CDR3 reads TGTGCCAGCTCACCGGGGGGACTCGAAAATGGAAACACCATATATTTT. The whole variable domain, filled in from reference TRBV18 and TRBJ1-3, reads NAGVMQNPRHLVRRRGQEARLRCSPMKGHSHVYWYRQLPEEGLKFMVYLQKENIIDESGMPKERFSAEFPKEGPSILRIQQVVRGDSAAYFCASSPGGLENGNTIYFGEGSWLTVV.

V is TRBV4-2 and J is TRBJ2-7; D possibly corresponds to TRBD2 (6 bases). Germline V gene lookup returns CDR1 LGHNA and CDR2 YNFKEQ. CDR3 size: 13 residues. Trimming stripped 1 base from V and 4 bases from J, with 8 bases between. This CDR3 is CASSQGAGYEQYF. In nucleotides, the CDR3 is TGTGCCAGCAGCCAAGGGGCGGGGTACGAGCAGTACTTC.

The DNA for the CDR3 is TGTGCCAGCAGCTTATCGAGTAACTCTGGAAACACCATATATTTT. Translation gives CASSLSSNSGNTIYF. The rearrangement uses TRBV7-2 and TRBJ1-3; D is uncertain. CDR3 length: 15 amino acids. The germline CDR1 and CDR2 sequences are SGHTA and FQGNSA. V lost 2 bases and J 0 bases, leaving 8 bases between the germline ends.

The V call is TRBV6-5, the J call TRBJ2-3, with TRBD1 matching 11 bases. The CDR3 spans 15 residues. The germline gives CDR1 MNHEY, CDR2 SVGAGI. Trimming at V came to 6 bases and at J to 4 bases, leaving 6 bases not matched to a gene. The CDR3 spells CASSRDRGSPDTQYF. The CDR3 coding sequence is TGTGCCAGCAGCCGGGACAGGGGGTCCCCAGATACGCAGTATTTT.